The 19 T cell receptor beta chains below come from one sample, sequenced in a study of T cells in localized non-small cell lung cancer. Sequencing was performed with immunoSEQ multiplex PCR; in TCRdb, only in-frame clones are kept and a portion is missing. Seen here are 58,000 or so clones, 90% observed once, and the top ten hold over 1.5%. This material consisted of peripheral blood, taken before any cancer treatment. The receptor set was obtained from a woman aged 35 to 69 with stage I lung adenocarcinoma.

The chain uses TRBV7-2 and TRBJ1-3; the D is unclear. The CDR3 totals 13 residues. The V gene lost 0 bases and the J gene lost 11 bases, with 11 bases spanning the gap. Germline assignment: CDR1 SGHTA and CDR2 FQGNSA. CDR3 sequence reads: CASSLADAFAIYF. The CDR3 DNA sequence: TGTGCCAGCAGCTTAGCGGACGCCTTCGCCATATATTTT.

The V gene is TRBV7-2, the J gene TRBJ1-4; 8 bases line up with TRBD1. The CDR3 sequence is 14 residues long. J was trimmed by 6 bases and V by 5 bases; bases with no gene match: 5. Germline V lookup: CDR1 SGHTA, CDR2 FQGNSA. The CDR3 DNA follows: TGTGCCAGCAGCCCCCAGGGGGCGGATGAAAAACTGTTTTTT. Translation gives CASSPQGADEKLFF.

The chain is built from TRBV28 and TRBJ2-2; D is uncertain. The CDR3 is 13 residues long. V lost 6 bases, J lost 4 bases, and 9 bases lay in between. Germline V gene lookup returns CDR1 MDHEN and CDR2 SYDVKM. The CDR3 region has the DNA TGTGCCAGCAGCTCGCAGGCCACCGGGGAGCTGTTTTTT. Encoded protein: CASSSQATGELFF.

The rearrangement joins TRBV14 to TRBJ2-5; D possibly matches TRBD1 or TRBD2 (5 bases each). The CDR3 sequence is 16 residues long. Trimming removed 5 bases at V and 5 bases at J, with 21 bases between. CDR1 is SGHDN and CDR2 is FVKESK in the germline V gene. CDR3 loop: CASSVTGAYRWETQYF. In DNA, the CDR3 is TGTGCCAGCAGCGTGACCGGGGCCTACAGGTGGGAGACCCAGTACTTC. Looking up the rest from reference TRBV14 and TRBJ2-5 gives the full variable domain: EAGVTQFPSHSVIEKGQTVTLRCDPISGHDNLYWYRRVMGKEIKFLLHFVKESKQDESGMPNNRFLAERTGGTYSTLKVQPAELEDSGVYFCASSVTGAYRWETQYFGPGTRLLVL.

This sequence joins TRBV28 and TRBJ1-2, with 7 bases fitting TRBD1. This CDR3 has 14 residues. Germline CDR1 MDHEN, CDR2 SYDVKM. Trimming at V came to 6 bases and at J to 4 bases, leaving 8 bases not matched to a gene. Here the CDR3 reads CASRPPGQPYGYTF. CDR3 nucleotide sequence: TGTGCCAGCAGGCCCCCGGGACAGCCCTATGGCTACACCTTC.

The CDR3 reads CASSYGTPDTQYF. CDR3 nucleotides: TGTGCCAGCAGCTACGGGACACCGGATACGCAGTATTTT. V is TRBV5-4 and J is TRBJ2-3; a weak D match, TRBD1 (6 bases). Per germline, CDR1 SGHNT and CDR2 YYREEE (reference sequence). V lost 3 bases to trimming and J lost 6 bases, with 11 bases between them. This CDR3 is 13 amino acids long.

The chain combines TRBV7-6 with TRBJ2-3; the match to TRBD2 covers 9 bases. The J segment lost 4 bases and the V segment lost 2 bases, leaving 4 bases of the junction unmatched. Germline V CDR1 and CDR2: SGHVS, FNYEAQ. CDR3 length: 15 residues. CDR3 loop: CASSLSGRTPDTQYF. CDR3 DNA sequence: TGTGCCAGCAGCTTAAGCGGGAGGACCCCAGATACGCAGTATTTT.

The chain is built from TRBV2 and TRBJ2-3; D may be TRBD2 (6 bases). Trimming stripped 5 bases from V and 2 bases from J, with 17 bases between. The CDR3 extends over 16 amino acids. Germline values: CDR1 SNHLY, CDR2 FYNNEI. The CDR3 nucleotides read TGTGCCAGCAGTCCCCAGGGACTCCTAAACACAGATACGCAGTATTTT. This codes for CASSPQGLLNTDTQYF.

The chain joins TRBV30 to TRBJ1-5; the D gene is possibly TRBD1 (6 bases). The CDR3 runs to 14 residues. CDR1 is GTSNPN and CDR2 is SVGIG in the germline V gene (reference sequence). V was pared by 3 bases and J by 0 bases, with 9 bases between. This CDR3 is CAWSRDNSNQPQHF. CDR3 nucleotides: TGTGCCTGGAGCCGGGACAATAGCAATCAGCCCCAGCATTTT.

The J gene is TRBJ2-2, the V gene TRBV27, with D possibly matching TRBD1 (5 bases). Germline V gene sequence: CDR1 MNHEY, CDR2 SMNVEV (reference sequence). This CDR3 is built from 15 residues. The V gene lost 4 bases and the J gene lost 0 bases, with 9 bases spanning the gap. The CDR3: CASSWRTSNTGELFF. The CDR3 DNA sequence: TGTGCCAGCAGTTGGCGGACATCGAACACCGGGGAGCTGTTTTTT.

The V call is TRBV18, the J call TRBJ1-6, with unresolved D. This CDR3 region has 16 residues. V lost 3 bases to trimming and J lost 6 bases, with 15 bases between them. Germline CDR1 reads KGHSH; CDR2 reads LQKENI. CDR3 sequence: CASSPQHPPGNSPLHF. The DNA for the CDR3 is TGTGCCAGCTCACCTCAACACCCGCCGGGTAATTCACCCCTCCACTTT.

The chain links TRBV5-1 to TRBJ2-5; 8 bases line up with TRBD1. With 0 bases clipped from V and 5 bases from J, the junction kept 9 bases outside the gene matches. The CDR3 length is 16 residues. From germline, CDR1 is SGHRS and CDR2 YFSETQ. As DNA, the CDR3 is TGCGCCAGCAGCTTGGAAGGCAGGGGGCACGGGGAGACCCAGTACTTC. Translating it yields CASSLEGRGHGETQYF.

This chain joins TRBV7-2 and TRBJ1-2, with D unclear. This CDR3 comprises 11 residues. In germline, CDR1 is SGHTA, CDR2 FQGNSA. Trimming removed 2 bases at V and 8 bases at J, with 6 bases between. CDR3 loop: CASSLPGGYTF. DNA of the CDR3: TGTGCCAGCAGCTTACCCGGGGGCTACACCTTC.

This chain links TRBV2 with TRBJ2-1; D is perhaps TRBD1 or TRBD2 (5 bases each). The germline gives CDR1 SNHLY, CDR2 FYNNEI. Trimming took off 9 bases at V and 2 bases at J, with 14 bases between the two ends. The CDR3 sequence is 14 residues long. CDR3 in DNA: TGTGCCAGGGGAGATTCAGGGCCCTACAATGAGCAGTTCTTC. It yields the protein CARGDSGPYNEQFF.

J is TRBJ2-1 and V is TRBV7-3, with a tentative D call TRBD1 (7 bases). Germline CDR1 and CDR2: SGHTA and FQGTGA. The CDR3 extends over 15 amino acids. V shed 5 bases and J shed 7 bases, with 18 bases lying between them. The CDR3: CASSPNQQGRNEQFF. The CDR3 coding sequence is TGTGCCAGCAGCCCGAATCAACAGGGGAGGAATGAGCAGTTCTTC.

Points on this clone: The junction and the germline gene differ at one end; a read error may be behind it. The chain recombines TRBV29-1 with TRBJ2-7, with D possibly matching TRBD2 (5 bases). This CDR3 has 12 amino acids. Germline V lookup: CDR1 SQVTM, CDR2 ANQGSEA. DNA for the CDR3: TGCAGCGTTGACGCGGGCGCCTACGAGAAGTACTTC. Protein: CSVDAGAYEKYF.

The V gene is TRBV9, the J gene TRBJ1-2, with D maybe TRBD1 (6 bases). The CDR3 extends over 13 amino acids. The V gene's germline CDR1 is SGDLS and CDR2 YYNGEE. Trimming removed 0 bases from V and 5 bases from J, with 8 bases in between. The CDR3 loop reads CASSVVGTYGYTF. CDR3 sequence (DNA): TGTGCCAGCAGCGTAGTGGGGACATATGGCTACACCTTC.

The chain combines TRBV6-5 with TRBJ1-2; D is uncertain. Germline V gene lookup returns CDR1 MNHEY and CDR2 SVGAGI. The CDR3 covers 12 residues. V was clipped by 6 bases and J by 7 bases, with 12 bases between them. The CDR3 DNA reads TGTGCCAGCAGCCCGACGGTCGCTGGCTACACCTTC. Amino acid sequence: CASSPTVAGYTF.

This CDR3 reads CASSEAGGYGYTF. The CDR3 DNA reads TGTGCCAGCAGTGAAGCAGGGGGCTATGGCTACACCTTC. This chain joins TRBV6-1 and TRBJ1-2; the D gene is possibly TRBD1 (6 bases). Trimming left V 0 bases short and J 4 bases short, with 6 bases between. Germline CDR1 MNHNS, CDR2 SASEGT. This CDR3 spans 13 amino acids.